This T cell receptor beta chain was recovered during a study of high-grade serous ovarian cancer treatment subgroups (dated by TCRdb to about 2021). About the investigation overall: On average, sequencing produced about 15,000 reads and 7,494 unique TCR beta rearrangements for each sample. The study profiled TCR beta repertoires in high-grade serous ovarian cancer patients grouped by complete gross resection or neoadjuvant chemotherapy response under a laparoscopic triage algorithm. A cohort of about 30 patients was included: roughly 10 with no residual disease after primary surgery (R0), roughly 10 who were excellent NACT responders, and roughly 10 who were poor NACT responders. One primary tumor sample and two metastatic tumor samples were contributed by each patient, so that approximately 99 samples were obtained in total.

The 80 to 90 tumor samples underwent high-throughput TCR profiling using ImmunoSEQ. As for the authors' bioinformatics: To measure repertoire diversity, the metrics used were richness (unique productive sequences), clonality, evenness and relatedness, and the Bhattacharyya coefficient was used to assess similarity between samples. A sensitivity analysis excluded TCRs with fewer than two reads and gave consistent conclusions. TCRdb took this table from immuneACCESS and kept in-frame rearrangements with V and J called. Such tables lack part of the clones; where checked against another copy, unresolved V genes explain under half of the gap, and the rest is unexplained. That table is the source of V, J and clone size, and D and trimming were worked out from the DNA. This sample gives about 16,000 clones in total; 73% of them show up just once. The ten largest clones add up to roughly 4.7% of the sample.

The tumor samples were collected prior to definitive surgery or chemotherapy. Genomic DNA was extracted by the MD Anderson Biospecimen Extraction Resource, and TCR sequencing was done by the MD Anderson Cancer Genomics Laboratory. Overall results and qualifications from the work: Repertoire similarity between tumors of the same patient ranged about 0.095 to 0.79, whereas almost no similarity was seen between different patients. TCR clonal relatedness was found to be positively correlated with neoantigen level and, by trend, with copy number variation and mutation load derived from whole-genome sequencing. Because bulk tumor TCR sequencing provided no spatial information, insight into HGSC tumor complexity and diversity was limited. TCR repertoire analyses were focused on CDR3, and CDR1 and CDR2 were not analyzed.

This clone turned up a few times. This receptor's antigen is unknown. No base qualities exist here, and no much larger clone lies one base off it. The CDR3 runs 17 residues from the cysteine to the phenylalanine. Just CDR3 DNA is preserved here, 51 bases in frame from base 1. From V the trimming removes 3 bases and from J it removes 4 bases, while the gene matches leave 14 bases of the junction unaccounted for. As encoded in the germline V gene, CDR1 is KGHSH while CDR2 is LQKENI. The source is a human donor with high-grade serous ovarian cancer. The sample taken for sequencing was tumor tissue. This chain joins TRBV18 to TRBJ1-1; 7 bases in the middle match TRBD1. The DNA reads TGTGCCAGCTCACCCCACCTCGGACAGGACGTTACCACTGAAGCTTTCTTT. This yields the protein CASSPHLGQDVTTEAFF.